The T cell receptor beta chain under discussion was sequenced for a study of T cells in Graves' hyperthyroidism and ophthalmopathy. Findings of the study overall: Ophthalmopathy cases were set apart from stable hyperthyroidism by a 13 V-J model. Before onset, by a median of approximately 6.8 months, the model predicted ophthalmopathy.

The CDR3 has 14 residues. Germline V CDR1 and CDR2: KGHDR, SFDVKD. RNA transcripts served as the template for amplifying TCR beta CDR3 regions. A set of HTBI primers served as the primers for a first-round RT-PCR of the TCR CDR3. TCRdb re-called the multiplex PCR reads through MiXCR, storing one row per CDR3 protein. This sample carries over 650,000 distinct CDR3 sequences, just under 45% of them seen once, and the ten largest clones take roughly 7.2%. To note about this clonotype: Its antigen is not identified. An end of the junction does not agree with germline; a read error may underlie this.

The receptor comes from an adult man with Graves' disease, either hyperthyroidism or ophthalmopathy (not recorded which). Sequencing was carried out using peripheral blood or thyroid tissue (not recorded which). The chain employs TRBV24-1 and TRBJ2-2, with D perhaps matching TRBD2 (6 bases). CDR3 sequence (DNA): TGTGCCATCAGTGCCAGCGGGTGGACCGGGGAGCTGTTTTTT. Protein product: CAISASGWTGELFF.